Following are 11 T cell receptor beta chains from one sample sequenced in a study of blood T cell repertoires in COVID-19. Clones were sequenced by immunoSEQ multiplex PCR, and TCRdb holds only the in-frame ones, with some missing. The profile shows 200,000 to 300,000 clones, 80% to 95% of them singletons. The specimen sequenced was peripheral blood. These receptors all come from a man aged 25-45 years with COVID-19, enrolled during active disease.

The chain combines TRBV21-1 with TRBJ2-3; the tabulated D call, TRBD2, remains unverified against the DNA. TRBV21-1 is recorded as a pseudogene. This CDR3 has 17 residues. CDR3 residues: CASSKESSGEHTDTQYF. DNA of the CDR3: TGTGCCAGCAGCAAAGAGTCCAGCGGGGAACACACAGATACGCAGTATTTT.

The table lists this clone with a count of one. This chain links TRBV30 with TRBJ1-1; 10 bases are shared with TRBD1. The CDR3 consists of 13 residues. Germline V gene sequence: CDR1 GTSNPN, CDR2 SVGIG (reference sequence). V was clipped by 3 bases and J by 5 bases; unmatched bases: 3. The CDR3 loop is CAWRTDRGTEAFF. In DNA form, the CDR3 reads TGTGCCTGGAGGACGGACAGGGGGACTGAAGCTTTCTTT.

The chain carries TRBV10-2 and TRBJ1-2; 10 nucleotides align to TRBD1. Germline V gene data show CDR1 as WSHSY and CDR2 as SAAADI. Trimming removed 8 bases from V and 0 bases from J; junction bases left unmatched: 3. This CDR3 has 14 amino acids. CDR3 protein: CASLGQGANYGYTF. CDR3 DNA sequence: TGCGCCAGCTTAGGACAGGGGGCTAACTATGGCTACACCTTC.

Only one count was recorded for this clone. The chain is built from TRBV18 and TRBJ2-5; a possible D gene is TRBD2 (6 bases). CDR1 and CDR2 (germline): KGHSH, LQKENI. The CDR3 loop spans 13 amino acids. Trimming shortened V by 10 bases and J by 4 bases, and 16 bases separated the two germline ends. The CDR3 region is CATSLRGPETQYF. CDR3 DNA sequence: TGTGCCACCTCCTTGCGGGGTCCAGAGACCCAGTACTTC.

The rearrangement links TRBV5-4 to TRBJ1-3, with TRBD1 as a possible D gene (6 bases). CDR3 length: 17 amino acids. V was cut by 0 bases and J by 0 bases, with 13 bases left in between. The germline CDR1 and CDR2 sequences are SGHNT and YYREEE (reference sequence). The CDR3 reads CASSLGQEINSGNTIYF. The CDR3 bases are TGTGCCAGCAGCTTGGGACAGGAAATTAACTCTGGAAACACCATATATTTT.

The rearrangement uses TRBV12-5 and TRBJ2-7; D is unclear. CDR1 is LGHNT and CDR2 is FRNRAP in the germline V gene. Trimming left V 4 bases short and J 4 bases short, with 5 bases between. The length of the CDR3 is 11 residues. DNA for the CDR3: TGTGCTAGTGGTTCCCTATACGAGCAGTACTTC. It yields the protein CASGSLYEQYF.

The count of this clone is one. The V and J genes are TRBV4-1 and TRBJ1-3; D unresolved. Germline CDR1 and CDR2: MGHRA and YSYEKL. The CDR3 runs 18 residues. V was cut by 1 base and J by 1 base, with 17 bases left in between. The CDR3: CASSQGRAGRFSGNTIYF. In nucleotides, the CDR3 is TGCGCCAGCAGCCAAGGGAGAGCGGGGAGGTTTTCTGGAAACACCATATATTTT.

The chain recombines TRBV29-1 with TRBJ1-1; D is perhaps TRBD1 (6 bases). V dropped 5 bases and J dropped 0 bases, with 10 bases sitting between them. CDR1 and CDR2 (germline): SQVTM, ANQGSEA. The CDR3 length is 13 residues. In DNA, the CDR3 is TGCAGCGTTACAGGGCGGGTGAACACTGAAGCTTTCTTT. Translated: CSVTGRVNTEAFF.

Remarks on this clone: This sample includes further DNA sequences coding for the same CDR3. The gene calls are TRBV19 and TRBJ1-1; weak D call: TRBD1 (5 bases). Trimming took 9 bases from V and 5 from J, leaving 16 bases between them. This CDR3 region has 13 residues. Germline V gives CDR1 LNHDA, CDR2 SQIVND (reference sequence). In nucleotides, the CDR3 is TGTGCCAGCAGTCAGGGATTGGGTACTGAAGCTTTCTTT. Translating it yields CASSQGLGTEAFF.

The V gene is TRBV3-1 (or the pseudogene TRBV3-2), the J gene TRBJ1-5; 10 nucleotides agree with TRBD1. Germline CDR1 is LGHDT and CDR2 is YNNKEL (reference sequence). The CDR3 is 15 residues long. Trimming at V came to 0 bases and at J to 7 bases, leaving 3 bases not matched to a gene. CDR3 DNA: TGTGCCAGCAGCCAAGATTCGACAGGGGGCCAGCCCCAGCATTTT. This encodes CASSQDSTGGQPQHF.

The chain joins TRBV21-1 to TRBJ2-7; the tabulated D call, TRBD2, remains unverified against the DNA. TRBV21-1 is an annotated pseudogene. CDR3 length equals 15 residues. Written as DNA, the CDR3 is TGTGCCAGCAGCGGCGGGACGGCAGAATCGGGAGAGCAGTACTTC. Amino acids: CASSGGTAESGEQYF.